Presented here are 23 T cell receptor beta chains from one specimen sequenced in a study of T cells in Graves' hyperthyroidism and ophthalmopathy. The TCR beta CDR3 regions underwent amplification using RNA transcripts as the source. The study used the HTBI primer set for a first-round RT-PCR of the TCR CDR3. TCRdb passed the multiplex PCR reads through MiXCR, listing each CDR3 protein once. Of 360,000 or so distinct CDR3 sequences in the sample, 13% to 15% were seen once. The sample was blood. The source of these receptors is a woman aged 60-75 years with Graves' ophthalmopathy.

This clonotype was found a few times. The chain carries TRBV6-1 and TRBJ2-3; D could derive from TRBD1 or TRBD2 (5 bases each). Trimming cost V 5 bases and J 2 bases, with 20 bases left between them. The V gene's germline CDR1 is MNHNS and CDR2 SASEGT. The CDR3 spans 17 residues. The CDR3 here is CASSSVAPGRPTDTQYF. CDR3 bases: TGTGCCAGCAGTTCCGTTGCCCCGGGACGGCCCACAGATACGCAGTATTTT.

This clonotype occurred a few times. This chain connects TRBV12-3 or TRBV12-4 to TRBJ1-2; D not certain. The CDR3 totals 15 residues. Trimming stripped 0 bases from V and 1 base from J, with 9 bases between. CDR3 protein: CASSLAPGFNYGYTF. The DNA of the CDR3 is TGTGCCAGCAGTTTAGCGCCGGGATTTAACTATGGCTACACCTTC.

This clonotype appeared many times. The chain links TRBV5-1 to TRBJ2-2, with D possibly matching TRBD1 (5 bases). V was pared by 0 bases and J by 1 base, with 7 bases between. CDR1 and CDR2 (germline): SGHRS, YFSETQ. The CDR3 is 15 amino acids. CDR3 sequence (DNA): TGCGCCAGCAGCTTGGACAGGCTGAACACCGGGGAGCTGTTTTTT. As protein: CASSLDRLNTGELFF.

The J gene is TRBJ1-2, the V gene TRBV28; D is perhaps TRBD1 (6 bases). This CDR3 is built from 16 residues. Per germline, CDR1 MDHEN and CDR2 SYDVKM. The V and J ends lost 6 bases and 1 base respectively, with 18 bases between them. The CDR3 DNA reads TGTGCCAGCAGCTTTCTAACGGACAGCTTTAACTATGGCTACACCTTC. This codes for CASSFLTDSFNYGYTF.

This clonotype was picked up one time. V is TRBV7-9 and J is TRBJ1-1; D ambiguous. The germline V gene has CDR1 SEHNR and CDR2 FQNEAQ (reference sequence). This CDR3 is built from 15 residues. V was cut by 7 bases and J by 1 base, with 16 bases left in between. The CDR3 nucleotides read TGTGCCAGCATCCCAGGTGGCAGGCCGAACACTGAAGCTTTCTTT. Its translation: CASIPGGRPNTEAFF. The whole variable domain, filled in from reference TRBV7-9 and TRBJ1-1, reads DTGVSQNPRHKITKRGQNVTFRCDPISEHNRLYWYRQTLGQGPEFLTYFQNEAQLEKSRLLSDRFSAERPKGSFSTLEIQRTEQGDSAMYLCASIPGGRPNTEAFFGQGTRLTVV.

CDR3 coding DNA: TGTGCCAGCACCTCCAGGGCAGGGGATAACCCCTGGGGGACCCAGTACTTC. This codes for CASTSRAGDNPWGTQYF. The V gene is TRBV28, the J gene TRBJ2-5; the D gene is possibly TRBD1 (6 bases). Per germline, CDR1 MDHEN and CDR2 SYDVKM. This CDR3 is 17 amino acids long. The germline V and J ends were trimmed by 7 bases and 7 bases, with 28 bases remaining between them.

This clonotype was observed a handful of times. The V call is TRBV20-1, the J call TRBJ2-2; the D is unclear. The CDR3 spans 15 residues. The V end lost 1 base, the J end lost 2 bases, and 11 bases lay between the germline ends. Per the germline V gene, CDR1 is DFQATT and CDR2 is SNEGSKA (reference sequence). The CDR3, as DNA: TGCAGTGCTAGAGTCATAACGGATAACACCGGGGAGCTGTTTTTT. Its translation: CSARVITDNTGELFF.

Many counts were recorded for this clonotype. The genes are TRBV6-5 and TRBJ2-1; D is perhaps TRBD1 (6 bases). Deletions cut 0 bases from V and 13 bases from J, with 16 bases between. Germline values: CDR1 MNHEY, CDR2 SVGAGI. The CDR3 loop spans 14 amino acids. CDR3 nucleotides: TGTGCCAGCAGTTACTCGATGTCAGGGGCTGAACAGTTCTTC. Its protein is CASSYSMSGAEQFF.

This clonotype was recorded many times. The rearrangement joins TRBV4-1 to TRBJ2-5; TRBD2 matches at 7 bases. The CDR3 is 16 residues long. The trim removed 5 bases at V and 3 bases at J, leaving 12 bases unmatched. CDR1 MGHRA and CDR2 YSYEKL come from the germline V gene. The CDR3 region has the DNA TGCGCCAGCAGCACAAAGTGGTCTCTAGCGGAAGAGACCCAGTACTTC. Protein: CASSTKWSLAEETQYF.

This clonotype was counted at least ten times. The CDR3 sequence is CASSEGSGRHYEQYF. CDR3 DNA: TGTGCCAGCAGTGAAGGTAGCGGGAGACATTACGAGCAGTACTTC. The V call is TRBV2, the J call TRBJ2-7; 9 bases match TRBD2. The length of the CDR3 is 15 residues. Trimming removed 1 base from V and 4 bases from J; junction bases left unmatched: 5. The germline CDR1 and CDR2 sequences are SNHLY and FYNNEI.

This clonotype appeared a few times. The chain couples TRBV6-2 or TRBV6-3 to TRBJ2-5; maybe TRBD1 (6 bases). CDR3 length equals 13 residues. Germline V gives CDR1 MNHEY, CDR2 SVGEGT. The V end was cut by 2 bases, the J end by 7 bases, with 11 bases between. The CDR3 reads CASSYPQGRTQYF. The CDR3 region has the DNA TGTGCCAGCAGTTACCCCCAGGGGCGGACCCAGTACTTC.

This clonotype appeared many times. The rearrangement uses TRBV5-1 and TRBJ1-1, with D possibly matching TRBD1 (5 bases). There are 13 residues in the CDR3. V lost 4 bases to trimming and J lost 1 base, with 8 bases between them. Germline lookup yields CDR1 SGHRS and CDR2 YFSETQ. The CDR3 region has the DNA TGCGCCAGCAGCACAGGACAGAACACTGAAGCTTTCTTT. Residues: CASSTGQNTEAFF.

This clonotype appeared many times. The V call is TRBV30, the J call TRBJ2-4, with 10 bases aligning to TRBD2. Germline V CDR1 and CDR2: GTSNPN, SVGIG (reference sequence). The junction had 6 bases not matched to a gene; V was cut back by 4 bases and J by 9 bases. CDR3 size: 13 residues. Here the CDR3 DNA reads TGTGCCTGGACCGTTAGCGGGGGGAGCATTCAGTACTTC. Protein: CAWTVSGGSIQYF.

In its sample, this clonotype was seen many times. The CDR3 DNA reads TGTGCCACCAGTGACCCCACAGGGCCCGATGAGCAGTTCTTC. Translated: CATSDPTGPDEQFF. J is TRBJ2-1 and V is TRBV24-1; weak D call: TRBD1 (6 bases). The length of the CDR3 is 14 residues. Trimming shortened V by 4 bases and J by 8 bases, and 14 bases separated the two germline ends. Germline CDR1 is KGHDR and CDR2 is SFDVKD.

There are many counts of this clonotype. This chain connects TRBV2 to TRBJ2-7; D unresolved. Germline CDR1 SNHLY, CDR2 FYNNEI. Trimming left V 7 bases short and J 7 bases short, with 11 bases between. There are 11 residues in the CDR3. CDR3 DNA: TGTGCCAGCACCTGGGTAGGGGAGCAGTACTTC. It encodes CASTWVGEQYF.

This clonotype was found a few times. A much larger clone sits a single nucleotide away, making a read error possible. No conserved phenylalanine or tryptophan is present at the end of the CDR3, so a read error is the likely explanation. CDR3 sequence: CASSRHRGGGTEAFL. The DNA for the CDR3 is TGTGCCAGCAGCCGACACAGGGGCGGGGGGACTGAAGCTTTCCTT. This chain links TRBV28 with TRBJ1-1; TRBD1 agrees at 7 bases. The CDR3 has 15 amino acids. V dropped 6 bases and J dropped 5; count of bases not matched to a gene: 12. Germline V gene sequence: CDR1 MDHEN, CDR2 SYDVKM.

The chain combines TRBV20-1 with TRBJ2-3; 9 bases are a match to TRBD2. This CDR3 has 14 residues. Germline CDR1 and CDR2: DFQATT and SNEGSKA (reference sequence). With V trimmed by 5 bases and J by 1 base, 4 bases remained unmatched. CDR3 bases: TGCAGTGCTTTGCGGGAGGGCCGCACAGATACGCAGTATTTT. It specifies CSALREGRTDTQYF.

Ten or more counts support this clonotype. The chain is built from TRBV7-8 and TRBJ2-1; tentative D call: TRBD1 (5 bases). CDR3 length: 17 residues. Trimming cost V 2 bases and J 3 bases, with 17 bases left between them. Germline-derived CDR1 and CDR2 are SGHVS and FQNEAQ. The DNA of the CDR3 is TGTGCCAGCAGCTTAAGTTTTATGAGACAGAGCTACAATGAGCAGTTCTTC. Translated: CASSLSFMRQSYNEQFF.

This clonotype has a handful of counts. This rearrangement joins TRBV7-9 to TRBJ2-1, with D tentatively TRBD1 or TRBD2 (5 bases each). In germline, CDR1 is SEHNR, CDR2 FQNEAQ (reference sequence). V lost 1 base and J 1 base, leaving 11 bases between the germline ends. CDR3 length: 16 residues. The CDR3 region is CASSLGGPPSYNEQFF. CDR3 DNA: TGTGCCAGCAGCTTAGGGGGACCCCCATCCTACAATGAGCAGTTCTTC.

This clonotype turned up a few times. The V and J genes are TRBV20-1 and TRBJ2-2, with D perhaps matching TRBD1 or TRBD2 (5 bases each). Trimming cost V 5 bases and J 6 bases, with 19 bases left between them. The CDR3 has 15 residues. The germline V gene has CDR1 DFQATT and CDR2 SNEGSKA (reference sequence). The CDR3 coding sequence is TGCAGTGCTGCAACCGGGACCCCTATGGCCGGGGAGCTGTTTTTT. Its translation is CSAATGTPMAGELFF.

This chain's CDR3 is CASSLRTGTNEKLFF. In nucleotides, the CDR3 is TGTGCCAGCAGCTTACGGACAGGGACTAATGAAAAACTGTTTTTT. This chain links TRBV7-8 with TRBJ1-4; 8 bases align to TRBD1. Germline CDR1 SGHVS, CDR2 FQNEAQ. With 2 bases clipped from V and 2 bases from J, the junction kept 1 base outside the gene matches. The CDR3 covers 15 residues.

In its sample, this clonotype was seen many times. The chain uses TRBV5-1 and TRBJ1-1; perhaps TRBD1 as D (5 bases). CDR1 and CDR2 from the germline V gene are SGHRS and YFSETQ. Trimming shortened V by 4 bases and J by 1 base, and 11 bases separated the two germline ends. The CDR3 sequence is 14 residues long. CDR3 in amino acids: CASSLDTKNTEAFF. DNA of the CDR3: TGCGCCAGCAGCCTGGACACTAAGAACACTGAAGCTTTCTTT.

This chain uses TRBV6-1 with TRBJ1-4, with D uncertain. The CDR3 contains 13 residues. Germline lookup yields CDR1 MNHNS and CDR2 SASEGT. The V end was cut by 5 bases, the J end by 4 bases, with 8 bases between. The CDR3 DNA follows: TGTGCCAGCAGTACCTCCCGTAATGAAAAACTGTTTTTT. Encoded protein: CASSTSRNEKLFF.